Detailed here is one T cell receptor beta chain. Its antigen remains unidentified. This record comes from a study of post-analysis software for immune sequencing data. Findings and limits, study-wide: With TRBV5-6, TRBV5-1 and TRBV20-1 included, 5 or 6 TRBV segments were more frequent in patients than in controls.

The V and J ends lost 0 bases and 1 base respectively, with 13 bases between them. CDR1 MNHNS and CDR2 SASEGT come from the germline V gene. The length of the CDR3 is 17 residues. The TCR beta cDNA libraries carried unique molecular identifiers. TCRdb reanalysed the PCR reads using MiXCR and keeps one entry per CDR3 protein. This table has about half a million distinct CDR3 sequences, under 55% appearing once. The TCR was taken from a girl between 10 and 17 years old with multiple sclerosis. The V gene is TRBV6-1, the J gene TRBJ2-4, with D tentatively TRBD1 (5 bases). The sample consisted of blood. Written as DNA, the CDR3 is TGTGCCAGCAGTGAAGCTAGGGGAAGTTCGGCCAAAAACATTCAGTACTTC. Translating it yields CASSEARGSSAKNIQYF.